These 18 T cell receptor beta chains share one sample of origin, sequenced in a study of CD8+ T cells in alopecia areata listed by TCRdb under 2018. To prepare the library, the immunoSEQ multiplex PCR assay was applied. RNA was extracted from all samples and reverse transcribed into cDNA, which served as template for TCR sequencing. TCRdb stores this immuneACCESS table with in-frame sequences only. Part of the clones is absent; in the studies checked, under half of the shortfall reflects unresolved V genes, and no reason is known for the rest. The sample profile shows fewer than 200,000 clones; less than 75% of them were found once. The ten largest clonotypes hold approximately 16% of the sample. What this sample's treatment or condition label stands for: oral pan-JAK inhibitor, 5-10 mg twice daily. The sequencing used CD4+ T cells sorted from blood, collected at approximately week 56, from a patient treated with tofacitinib. Receptors were obtained from a human donor with alopecia areata.

In this sample, this clone turned up a few times. The chain is built from TRBV7-9 and TRBJ2-7; D is unclear. The CDR3 has 13 residues. V was shortened by 3 bases and J by 1 base, with 7 bases between the two germline ends. Germline lookup yields CDR1 SEHNR and CDR2 FQNEAQ (reference sequence). The CDR3 reads CASSFTVSYEQYF. As DNA, the CDR3 is TGTGCCAGCAGCTTTACGGTTTCCTACGAGCAGTACTTC.

The chain employs TRBV7-2 and TRBJ1-5; D not resolved. Germline CDR1 SGHTA, CDR2 FQGNSA. The CDR3 sequence is 13 residues long. The V end was cut by 5 bases, the J end by 1 base, with 6 bases between. The CDR3 reads CASSQQSNQPQHF. In nucleotides, the CDR3 is TGTGCCAGCAGCCAGCAAAGCAATCAGCCCCAGCATTTT.

V and J are TRBV5-4 and TRBJ1-6, with D perhaps TRBD1 (6 bases). Trimming left V 4 bases short and J 6 bases short, with 8 bases between. The CDR3 is 13 amino acids. Germline V CDR1 and CDR2: SGHNT, YYREEE (reference sequence). The CDR3 coding sequence is TGTGCCAGCAGCAGGGGGACTAATTCACCCCTCCACTTT. Encoded protein: CASSRGTNSPLHF.

This chain joins TRBV5-6 and TRBJ2-5, with D perhaps matching TRBD1 (5 bases). V lost 4 bases, J lost 5 bases, and 12 bases lay in between. The CDR3 runs to 13 residues. Germline V CDR1 and CDR2: SGHDT, YYEEEE. Written as DNA, the CDR3 is TGTGCCAGCAGCCCAAGGGGTTCGGAGACCCAGTACTTC. Residues: CASSPRGSETQYF.

The rearrangement links TRBV27 to TRBJ1-2; the match to TRBD1 covers 7 bases. Losses at the gene ends were 5 bases for V and 3 bases for J; bases not matched to a gene: 6. Per germline, CDR1 MNHEY and CDR2 SMNVEV (reference sequence). The CDR3 sequence is 14 residues long. The CDR3 reads CASSPRQGYYGYTF. The CDR3 region has the DNA TGTGCCAGCAGTCCAAGACAGGGCTACTATGGCTACACCTTC.

The V gene is TRBV11-2, the J gene TRBJ2-2, with 7 positions matching TRBD1. The CDR3 is 14 residues long. Germline trimming cut 6 bases from V and 9 bases from J; bases unmatched to any gene: 10. Germline-derived CDR1 and CDR2 are SGHAT and FQNNGV. The CDR3 sequence is CASSQEPQGRELFF. The CDR3 DNA is TGTGCCAGCAGTCAAGAACCACAGGGGAGGGAGCTGTTTTTT.

This chain connects TRBV5-6 to TRBJ2-5; 9 bases agree with TRBD1. Germline trimming cut 5 bases from V and 7 bases from J; bases unmatched to any gene: 3. Germline assignment: CDR1 SGHDT and CDR2 YYEEEE. The CDR3 covers 12 residues. CDR3 in amino acids: CASRLTGGTQYF. Written as DNA, the CDR3 is TGTGCCAGCAGGCTGACAGGGGGGACCCAGTACTTC.

The CDR3 nucleotides read TGTGCCAGCAGCCGAGCCGGGACAGGGGGGCCTGGGGCCAACGTCCTGACTTTC. Its translation: CASSRAGTGGPGANVLTF. The rearrangement uses TRBV7-9 and TRBJ2-6; 11 bases match TRBD1. V was clipped by 5 bases and J by 2 bases; unmatched bases: 8. Germline V gene lookup returns CDR1 SEHNR and CDR2 FQNEAQ (reference sequence). The CDR3 is 18 residues long.

This clone was counted a few times. The V call is TRBV2, the J call TRBJ1-2; D gene unclear. V was shortened by 3 bases and J by 4 bases, with 6 bases between the two germline ends. The CDR3 is 12 residues long. Germline V gene data show CDR1 as SNHLY and CDR2 as FYNNEI. The CDR3 nucleotides are TGTGCCAGCAGTGAGGGTGGCTATGGCTACACCTTC. Its translation is CASSEGGYGYTF.

The V gene is TRBV5-1, the J gene TRBJ1-5; D ambiguous. With 0 bases removed from V and 2 bases from J, the gap between germline ends came to 3 bases. The CDR3 contains 13 residues. In germline, CDR1 is SGHRS, CDR2 YFSETQ. The CDR3 region is CASSLAGNQPQHF. The DNA of the CDR3 is TGCGCCAGCAGCTTGGCGGGCAATCAGCCCCAGCATTTT.

This clone was recorded a few times. The chain links TRBV25-1 to TRBJ2-5; 11 bases fit TRBD2. CDR3 size: 15 residues. Per germline, CDR1 MGHDK and CDR2 SYGVNS. J lost 5 bases, V lost 5 bases, and 7 bases had no gene match. For the CDR3, the DNA is TGTGCCAGCAGTAGACTAGCGGGGTCACGGGAGACCCAGTACTTC. It encodes CASSRLAGSRETQYF.

This chain connects TRBV6-1 to TRBJ1-6, with 9 nucleotides matching TRBD1. CDR3 length: 17 amino acids. CDR1 is MNHNS, CDR2 SASEGT, per germline. V gave up 2 bases and J gave up 8 bases; unmatched junction bases: 10. In DNA form, the CDR3 reads TGTGCCAGCAGTGAAAGGCGAGGGGGACAGGGTGATTCACCCCTCCACTTT. Its translation is CASSERRGGQGDSPLHF.

This clone was detected only a few times. The chain joins TRBV5-6 to TRBJ2-7; possibly TRBD1 for D (6 bases). The germline V and J ends were trimmed by 4 bases and 4 bases, with 21 bases remaining between them. Germline V gene sequence: CDR1 SGHDT, CDR2 YYEEEE. There are 16 residues in the CDR3. In nucleotides, the CDR3 is TGTGCCAGCAGCCCAACGCCCGGGACACGACCTTACGAGCAGTACTTC. Its translation: CASSPTPGTRPYEQYF.

This clone has just a few counts. The CDR3 DNA follows: TGTGCCAGCAGTGAAACCTCTACGCAGTATTTT. This codes for CASSETSTQYF. The V gene is TRBV6-1, the J gene TRBJ2-3; no clear D gene. V lost 2 bases and J lost 8, with 5 bases in between. This CDR3 is built from 11 residues. Germline CDR1 reads MNHNS; CDR2 reads SASEGT.

The rearrangement links TRBV30 to TRBJ2-1; D ambiguous. The CDR3 extends over 14 amino acids. Germline lookup yields CDR1 GTSNPN and CDR2 SVGIG (reference sequence). Trimming removed 0 bases at V and 1 base at J, with 7 bases between. This chain's CDR3 is CAWSVTPSYNEQFF. The CDR3 nucleotides read TGTGCCTGGAGTGTGACTCCATCCTACAATGAGCAGTTCTTC.

V is TRBV29-1 and J is TRBJ2-3; D tentatively reads TRBD1 or TRBD2 (6 bases each). This CDR3 is 15 amino acids long. The V end lost 0 bases, the J end lost 1 base, and 11 bases lay between the germline ends. CDR1 SQVTM and CDR2 ANQGSEA come from the germline V gene. CDR3 loop: CSVEEWGARTDTQYF. The DNA for the CDR3 is TGCAGCGTTGAAGAGTGGGGGGCCCGCACAGATACGCAGTATTTT.

The sample holds a few counts of this clone. This sequence joins TRBV6-5 and TRBJ2-7; D not certain. Deletions cut 6 bases from V and 4 bases from J, with 10 bases between. Per germline, CDR1 MNHEY and CDR2 SVGAGI. The CDR3 contains 12 residues. Here the CDR3 reads CASRGRSYEQYF. CDR3 sequence (DNA): TGTGCCAGCAGGGGCCGGTCTTACGAGCAGTACTTC.

The rearrangement joins TRBV19 to TRBJ2-3, with a possible D match to TRBD1 (6 bases). V was clipped by 6 bases and J by 2 bases, with 15 bases between them. Per germline, CDR1 LNHDA and CDR2 SQIVND (reference sequence). This CDR3 comprises 15 residues. The CDR3 protein is CASSPTGYITDTQYF. CDR3 sequence (DNA): TGTGCCAGTAGCCCTACAGGGTACATCACAGATACGCAGTATTTT.